These 24 T cell receptor beta chains share one sample of origin, sequenced in a study. MiXCR, applied by TCRdb to the 5' RACE reads, yields one record per CDR3 protein. The data contain roughly 7,800 distinct CDR3 sequences, roughly 16% of them singletons. Input material: memory CD4+ T cells sorted from blood. Sample subset: memory CD4+ T cells, CD4+CD45RO+CD25-. These receptor sequences come from a female donor with breast cancer.

By proportion, this clonotype is medium-sized. This chain links TRBV4-2 with TRBJ2-3; TRBD2 agrees at 9 bases. After removal of 1 base from V and 11 bases from J, the junction contained 16 bases not matched to a gene. The CDR3 length is 17 residues. Germline V gene sequence: CDR1 LGHNA, CDR2 YNFKEQ. CDR3 sequence (DNA): TGTGCCAGCAGCCAAGGGGGGGCTAGCGGGACTCCCCCAGGGCAGTATTTT. Translated: CASSQGGASGTPPGQYF.

Note on this clonotype: The conserved phenylalanine or tryptophan normally closing the CDR3 is absent here, so this likely arose from a read error. The DNA is omitted, as the CDR3 cannot be located on it reliably, and the CDR3 follows TCRdb's listing. This chain connects TRBV6-4 to TRBJ1-2. Germline CDR1 and CDR2: MRHNA and SNTAGT. Counting both end residues, the CDR3 totals 11 amino acids. CDR3 protein: CASSGFLGYAS.

This clonotype has more than one count but fewer than ten. V and J are TRBV11-2 and TRBJ2-5; 8 bases are a match to TRBD1. Germline assignment: CDR1 SGHAT and CDR2 FQNNGV. The CDR3 runs 15 residues. V was clipped by 3 bases and J by 10 bases; unmatched bases: 13. In DNA, the CDR3 is TGTGCCAGCAGCTTGACCAGGGGGCGGAGAAAGGACCAGTACTTC. It translates to CASSLTRGRRKDQYF.

This clonotype has just one count. The CDR3 does not close with the conserved phenylalanine or tryptophan, likely indicating a read error. The chain joins TRBV29-1 to TRBJ2-7, with 9 bases identical to TRBD1. The length of the CDR3 is 14 residues. Germline-derived CDR1 and CDR2 are SQVTM and ANQGSEA. Losses at the gene ends were 4 bases for V and 2 bases for J; bases not matched to a gene: 6. CDR3 protein: CSVVSGTGTYEQYC. CDR3 in DNA: TGCAGCGTTGTCTCCGGGACAGGGACCTACGAGCAGTACTGC.

This clonotype has at least ten counts. This chain connects TRBV5-1 to TRBJ1-1; a weak D match, TRBD1 (6 bases). V lost 6 bases and J lost 6, with 15 bases in between. The CDR3 sequence is 13 residues long. Germline lookup yields CDR1 SGHRS and CDR2 YFSETQ. This CDR3 is CASTSLGQSEAFF. The CDR3 nucleotides are TGCGCCAGCACCTCCTTAGGACAGTCTGAAGCTTTCTTT.

This clonotype was seen a handful of times. The chain combines TRBV29-1 with TRBJ2-7; 7 nucleotides line up with TRBD1. V lost 6 bases to trimming and J lost 2 bases; unmatched junction nucleotides: 7. The CDR3 extends over 13 amino acids. Germline V lookup: CDR1 SQVTM, CDR2 ANQGSEA. CDR3 in amino acids: CSVARQGPYEQYF. The DNA of the CDR3 is TGCAGCGTGGCGAGACAGGGACCCTACGAGCAGTACTTC.

Relative to its sample, this clonotype is medium-sized. The genes are TRBV6-2 or TRBV6-3 and TRBJ1-5; D is perhaps TRBD1 (6 bases). Germline loops: CDR1 MNHEY, CDR2 SVGEGT. The CDR3 length is 12 residues. The V gene lost 8 bases and the J gene lost 4 bases, with 9 bases spanning the gap. The CDR3 DNA reads as TGTGCCAGCTTACAGGGTAATCAGCCCCAGCATTTT. This encodes CASLQGNQPQHF.

A remark on this clonotype: One end of the junction does not line up with germline, which may come from a read error. In nucleotides, the CDR3 is TGCAGCGCTAGCGATCCGGGACAGGGACGATGTACGCAGTATTTT. As protein: CSASDPGQGRCTQYF. The V and J genes are TRBV20-1 and TRBJ2-3; the match to TRBD1 covers 9 bases. CDR1 and CDR2 from the germline V gene are DFQATT and SNEGSKA (reference sequence). The CDR3 is made up of 15 amino acids.

This chain connects TRBV5-1 to TRBJ1-5; unclear D gene. The germline CDR1 and CDR2 sequences are SGHRS and YFSETQ. The ends were cut back, 3 bases at V and 9 bases at J, with 13 bases in the middle. The CDR3 totals 13 residues. In DNA form, the CDR3 reads TGCGCCAGCAGCTCCCTCCCGGATCCGCCCCAGCATTTT. It codes for CASSSLPDPPQHF. Supplemented by reference TRBV5-1 and TRBJ1-5, the full variable domain reads KAGVTQTPRYLIKTRGQQVTLSCSPISGHRSVSWYQQTPGQGLQFLFEYFSETQRNKGNFPGRFSGRQFSNSRSEMNVSTLELGDSALYLCASSSLPDPPQHFGDGTRLSIL.

Only a few counts were recorded for this clonotype. One end of the junction fails to match germline, which may point to a read error. The gene calls are TRBV5-1 and TRBJ2-2; 7 bases line up with TRBD1. The germline CDR1 and CDR2 sequences are SGHRS and YFSETQ. The CDR3 is made up of 14 amino acids. CDR3 nucleotide sequence: TGCGCCAGCAGGTGGGACAGCAACATCGGGGAGCTGTTTTTT. Amino acids: CASRWDSNIGELFF.

This clonotype has a count of ten or more. The V gene is TRBV7-8, the J gene TRBJ2-5, with 15 bases that match TRBD2. Germline V gene data show CDR1 as SGHVS and CDR2 as FQNEAQ. With 4 bases clipped from V and 4 bases from J, the junction kept 10 bases outside the gene matches. This CDR3 has 18 residues. CDR3 amino acids: CASSSGLAGGRRGETQYF. CDR3 nucleotides: TGTGCCAGCAGCTCGGGACTAGCGGGAGGCAGACGCGGAGAGACCCAGTACTTC.

By sample fraction, this clonotype is medium-sized (0.01 to 0.1%). The V and J genes are TRBV9 and TRBJ1-4; 7 bases are shared with TRBD1. The CDR3 totals 17 residues. The J segment lost 0 bases and the V segment lost 0 bases, leaving 5 bases of the junction unmatched. The germline CDR1 and CDR2 sequences are SGDLS and YYNGEE. The CDR3 nucleotides read TGTGCCAGCAGCGTAGGGGCAGGGGGGACAACTAATGAAAAACTGTTTTTT. Amino acid sequence: CASSVGAGGTTNEKLFF.

By share of the sample, this clonotype is medium-sized (0.01 to 0.1%). The chain carries TRBV29-1 and TRBJ2-3; 7 nucleotides align to TRBD2. The CDR3 totals 14 residues. The V and J ends lost 1 base and 1 base, in that order; junction bases with no gene match: 2. Germline V gives CDR1 SQVTM, CDR2 ANQGSEA. The CDR3: CSVEGGGGTDTQYF. In DNA, the CDR3 is TGCAGCGTTGAAGGGGGAGGGGGCACAGATACGCAGTATTTT.

The table lists this clonotype with many counts. The genes are TRBV9 and TRBJ2-3, with TRBD2 matching over 10 bases. V lost 3 bases, J lost 2 bases, and 6 bases stayed unmatched. CDR3 length equals 16 residues. Per germline, CDR1 SGDLS and CDR2 YYNGEE. This CDR3 is CASSGKLAGITDTQYF. In DNA, the CDR3 is TGTGCCAGCAGCGGCAAACTAGCGGGAATCACAGATACGCAGTATTTT.

This clonotype qualifies as medium-sized. The chain links TRBV5-1 to TRBJ1-6; tentatively, D is TRBD1 (5 bases). V was trimmed by 1 base and J by 3 bases, leaving 11 bases between them. Germline-derived CDR1 and CDR2 are SGHRS and YFSETQ. This CDR3 is 16 amino acids long. The CDR3, as DNA: TGCGCCAGCAGCTTGTTCCTCCAGGGCTATAATTCACCCCTCCACTTT. Its translation: CASSLFLQGYNSPLHF.

The sample holds a few counts of this clonotype. J is TRBJ1-2 and V is TRBV2; D not resolved. Trimming took 3 bases from V and 8 from J, leaving 10 bases between them. The CDR3 is made up of 12 amino acids. Germline V gives CDR1 SNHLY, CDR2 FYNNEI. The CDR3 DNA follows: TGTGCCAGCAGTGATTTCCGAGTGGGCTACACCTTC. Amino acid sequence: CASSDFRVGYTF.

This clonotype appeared many times. The rearrangement links TRBV5-1 to TRBJ1-1; TRBD1 is a possible D gene (6 bases). Trimming stripped 7 bases from V and 6 bases from J, with 10 bases between. The CDR3 is made up of 11 amino acids. Germline lookup yields CDR1 SGHRS and CDR2 YFSETQ. The CDR3 region is CASSQGPEAFF. Here the CDR3 DNA reads TGCGCCAGCTCCCAGGGGCCTGAAGCTTTCTTT.

The V call is TRBV14, the J call TRBJ1-4; 7 nucleotides agree with TRBD1. Germline CDR1 is SGHDN and CDR2 is FVKESK. V gave up 4 bases and J gave up 0 bases; unmatched junction bases: 8. The CDR3 has 17 amino acids. The CDR3 sequence is CASSPLGTASTNEKLFF. The CDR3 region has the DNA TGTGCCAGCAGCCCCCTCGGGACAGCTTCAACTAATGAAAAACTGTTTTTT.

This clonotype is labeled medium-sized. This sequence joins TRBV28 and TRBJ1-4, with unresolved D. The ends were cut back, 6 bases at V and 4 bases at J, with 9 bases in the middle. The CDR3 sequence is 13 residues long. CDR1 is MDHEN, CDR2 SYDVKM, per germline. CDR3 amino acids: CASRRARNEKLFF. In DNA form, the CDR3 reads TGTGCCAGCAGGAGAGCCCGTAATGAAAAACTGTTTTTT.

To note about this clonotype: A much bigger clone sits one base away, suggesting this may be a read error. This chain connects TRBV5-1 to TRBJ1-5; D might be TRBD1 (5 bases). The CDR3 runs to 16 residues. Trimming removed 1 base from V and 8 bases from J, with 19 bases in between. Germline CDR1 SGHRS, CDR2 YFSETQ. The CDR3 protein is CASSLYGALGGEPQHF. CDR3 nucleotide sequence: TGCGCCAGCAGCTTGTATGGGGCCCTAGGAGGGGAGCCCCAGCATTTT. The whole variable domain, filled in from reference TRBV5-1 and TRBJ1-5, reads KAGVTQTPRYLIKTRGQQVTLSCSPISGHRSVSWYQQTPGQGLQFLFEYFSETQRNKGNFPGRFSGRQFSNSRSEMNVSTLELGDSALYLCASSLYGALGGEPQHFGDGTRLSIL.

As concerns this clonotype: A clone one base away is much larger, so this may be a read error. DNA of the CDR3: TGTGCCAGCAGCAGGACTGCCAATGCACCCCTCCACTTT. It specifies CASSRTANAPLHF. This chain uses TRBV7-9 with TRBJ1-6; no definite D call. V was trimmed by 5 bases and J by 11 bases, leaving 13 bases between them. CDR1 and CDR2 from the germline V gene are SEHNR and FQNEAQ (reference sequence). This CDR3 is built from 13 residues. The full variable domain, with the rest looked up from reference TRBV7-9 and TRBJ1-6, is DTGVSQNPRHKITKRGQNVTFRCDPISEHNRLYWYRQTLGQGPEFLTYFQNEAQLEKSRLLSDRFSAERPKGSFSTLEIQRTEQGDSAMYLCASSRTANAPLHFGNGTRLTVT.

A remark on this clonotype: One base away lies a much larger clone, so this may be a sequencing read error. J is TRBJ2-3 and V is TRBV7-2; possibly TRBD2 for D (5 bases). The CDR3 runs to 13 residues. Germline V gene data show CDR1 as SGHTA and CDR2 as FQGNSA. This CDR3 reads CAGSLASWNTQYF. As DNA, the CDR3 is TGTGCCGGCAGCTTAGCGTCATGGAATACGCAGTATTTT.

Remarks on this clonotype: Since the CDR3 does not end with the conserved phenylalanine or tryptophan, this likely comes from a read error. The chain carries TRBV11-2 and TRBJ2-5; D remains ambiguous. Germline V gene lookup returns CDR1 SGHAT and CDR2 FQNNGV. The V end was cut by 6 bases, the J end by 2 bases, with 13 bases between. The CDR3 has 14 residues. CDR3 nucleotides: TGTGCCAGCAGGAAGGGCCCTCGGCAAGAGACCCAGTACCTC. Amino acids: CASRKGPRQETQYL.

This clonotype ranks as medium-sized (0.01 to 0.1%). The chain has TRBV7-2 and TRBJ2-5; TRBD2 aligns across 8 bases. Per germline, CDR1 SGHTA and CDR2 FQGNSA. The length of the CDR3 is 16 residues. V dropped 1 base and J dropped 3; count of bases not matched to a gene: 7. The CDR3 sequence is CASSLGTGGPEETQYF. CDR3 nucleotides: TGTGCCAGCAGCTTAGGAACGGGAGGGCCGGAAGAGACCCAGTACTTC. The whole variable domain, remainder taken from reference TRBV7-2 and TRBJ2-5, is GAGVSQSPSNKVTEKGKDVELRCDPISGHTALYWYRQSLGQGLEFLIYFQGNSAPDKSGLPSDRFSAERTGGSVSTLTIQRTQQEDSAVYLCASSLGTGGPEETQYFGPGTRLLVL.